This is a list of T cell receptor beta chains from one sample in a study of a mutant IDH1 vaccine in newly diagnosed glioma. The antigens for these receptors are not known. The repertoire was sequenced with immunoSEQ multiplex PCR; TCRdb's copy has only in-frame clones and lacks some. The sample lists fewer than 45,000 clones; approximately 76% were seen once. Sequences were derived from PBMCs, sampled from a glioma patient whose treatment included an IDH1 peptide vaccine. These receptors were collected from a man over 45 with glioma. Each CDR3 is given with its conserved first and last residue. D genes are given only for firm matches. The size of a clone is reported for some rows only, either as once, few or many, or as a class for expanded clones.

J gene,D gene,clone size,V gene,CDR3 protein,CDR3 DNA
TRBJ1-5,NA,NA,TRBV18,CASSPELPRNQPQHF,TGTGCCAGCTCACCTGAACTCCCCCGCAATCAGCCCCAGCATTTT
TRBJ2-3,TRBD2,NA,TRBV7-2,CASRLLASTDTQYF,TGTGCCAGCAGACTACTAGCGAGCACAGATACGCAGTATTTT
TRBJ2-2,NA,NA,TRBV30,CASLWWSAGGELFF,TGTGCCTCCTTGTGGTGGTCCGCCGGCGGGGAGCTGTTTTTT
TRBJ2-2,NA,NA,TRBV5-4,CASSSGDWRNTGELFF,TGTGCCAGCAGCTCCGGTGATTGGAGGAACACCGGGGAGCTGTTTTTT
TRBJ1-3,NA,NA,TRBV19,CASSVQRSGNTIYF,TGTGCCAGTAGCGTACAGAGGTCTGGAAACACCATATATTTT
TRBJ1-4,NA,NA,TRBV5-1,CASSPGGTNEKLFF,TGCGCCAGCAGCCCGGGGGGGACTAATGAAAAACTGTTTTTT
TRBJ1-1,NA,NA,TRBV5-6,CASSWFGRAANTEAFF,TGTGCCAGCAGCTGGTTCGGCAGGGCTGCGAACACTGAAGCTTTCTTT
TRBJ2-1,TRBD2,NA,TRBV7-8,CASSFAGENEQFF,TGTGCCAGCAGCTTCGCGGGGGAGAATGAGCAGTTCTTC
TRBJ1-1,NA,NA,TRBV7-9,CASSMTRTEAFF,TGTGCCAGCAGCATGACACGGACTGAAGCTTTCTTT
TRBJ2-7,NA,NA,TRBV7-9,CASSSSVDYEQYF,TGTGCCAGCAGCTCCAGCGTGGACTACGAGCAGTACTTC
TRBJ2-1,NA,NA,TRBV2,CASSLLDNEQFF,TGTGCCAGCAGTCTACTTGACAATGAGCAGTTCTTC
TRBJ2-7,TRBD2,medium-sized,TRBV7-9,CASSPRGGMEQYF,TGTGCCAGCAGCCCTCGGGGAGGGATGGAGCAGTACTTC
TRBJ1-1,TRBD1,NA,TRBV29-1,CSASTGSDTEAFF,TGCAGCGCCTCGACAGGGTCAGACACTGAAGCTTTCTTT
TRBJ1-1,NA,NA,TRBV30,CAWSTGARAFF,TGTGCCTGGAGTACGGGGGCTCGGGCTTTCTTT
TRBJ1-5,NA,NA,TRBV27,CASSLRGGRQPQHF,TGTGCCAGCAGTTTACGCGGGGGCCGGCAGCCCCAGCATTTT
TRBJ1-4,TRBD1,NA,TRBV27,CASSAFYGTETNEKLFF,TGTGCCAGCAGTGCATTCTATGGGACAGAAACTAATGAAAAACTGTTTTTT
TRBJ1-2,NA,NA,TRBV7-2,CASSSPDRTLARYGYTF,TGTGCCAGCAGCTCCCCAGACAGGACCCTGGCGCGTTATGGCTACACCTTC
TRBJ1-5,NA,few,TRBV30,CAWSVPRGGNQPQHF,TGTGCCTGGAGTGTCCCCAGGGGAGGCAATCAGCCCCAGCATTTT
TRBJ1-5,TRBD1,NA,TRBV4-1,CASSPGQINQPQHF,TGCGCCAGCAGCCCGGGACAGATCAATCAGCCCCAGCATTTT
TRBJ1-4,NA,NA,TRBV6-1,CASEMGVLANEKLFF,TGTGCCAGCGAGATGGGGGTGTTAGCTAATGAAAAACTGTTTTTT
TRBJ1-2,NA,NA,TRBV5-1,CASSPAQNFWDGYTF,TGCGCCAGCAGCCCGGCACAGAACTTTTGGGATGGCTACACCTTC
TRBJ1-1,NA,once,TRBV7-2,CASSLRAGNAWNTEAFF,TGTGCCAGCAGCTTAAGGGCGGGAAACGCATGGAACACTGAAGCTTTCTTT
TRBJ2-3,TRBD2,NA,TRBV5-6,CASSSSAGGPSGTQYF,TGTGCCAGCAGCTCCTCAGCGGGGGGCCCCTCAGGTACGCAGTATTTT
TRBJ2-2,NA,NA,TRBV5-8,CASSPALTGELFF,TGTGCCAGCAGCCCGGCACTCACCGGGGAGCTGTTTTTT
TRBJ1-1,NA,few,TRBV6-1,CASSLGRGYTEAFF,TGTGCCAGCAGTCTGGGGAGGGGGTACACTGAAGCTTTCTTT
TRBJ1-1,NA,NA,TRBV6-1,CAIHDKNTEAFF,TGTGCCATCCATGACAAGAACACTGAAGCTTTCTTT
TRBJ2-1,TRBD2,NA,TRBV7-8,CASRTLAGGYNEQFF,TGTGCCAGCAGAACCCTAGCGGGGGGGTACAATGAGCAGTTCTTC
TRBJ2-3,NA,NA,TRBV2,CASSGTDSFGTDTQYF,TGTGCCAGCAGTGGGACGGACAGTTTCGGTACAGATACGCAGTATTTT
TRBJ1-5,NA,few,TRBV28,CASSLTGGNQPQHF,TGTGCCAGCAGTTTAACAGGCGGCAATCAGCCCCAGCATTTT
TRBJ1-1,NA,once,TRBV28,CASSLSDTSEAFF,TGTGCCAGCAGTTTATCCGACACTTCTGAAGCTTTCTTT
TRBJ2-5,TRBD2,NA,TRBV5-1,CASSSGGGETQYF,TGCGCCAGCAGCTCCGGGGGGGGAGAGACCCAGTACTTC
TRBJ1-1,TRBD1,NA,TRBV10-2,CASRQGAAGTEAFF,TGCGCCAGCAGACAGGGGGCGGCGGGCACTGAAGCTTTCTTT